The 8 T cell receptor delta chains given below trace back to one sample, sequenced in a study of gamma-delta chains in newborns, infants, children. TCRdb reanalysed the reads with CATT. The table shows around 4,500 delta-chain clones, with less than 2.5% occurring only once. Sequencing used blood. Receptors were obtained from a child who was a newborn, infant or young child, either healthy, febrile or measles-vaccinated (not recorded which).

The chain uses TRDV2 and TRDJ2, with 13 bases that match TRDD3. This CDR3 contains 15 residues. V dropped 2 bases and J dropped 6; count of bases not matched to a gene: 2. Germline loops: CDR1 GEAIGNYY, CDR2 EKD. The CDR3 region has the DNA TGTGCCTGTGACATACTGGGGGATACGCCAGCACAACTCTTCTTT. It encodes CACDILGDTPAQLFF.

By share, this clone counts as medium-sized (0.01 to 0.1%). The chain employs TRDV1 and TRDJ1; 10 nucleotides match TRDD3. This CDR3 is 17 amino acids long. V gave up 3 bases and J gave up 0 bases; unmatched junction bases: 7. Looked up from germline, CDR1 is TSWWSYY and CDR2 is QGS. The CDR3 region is CALGEGWGILYTDKLIF. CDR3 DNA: TGTGCTCTTGGGGAGGGGTGGGGGATACTGTACACCGATAAACTCATCTTT.

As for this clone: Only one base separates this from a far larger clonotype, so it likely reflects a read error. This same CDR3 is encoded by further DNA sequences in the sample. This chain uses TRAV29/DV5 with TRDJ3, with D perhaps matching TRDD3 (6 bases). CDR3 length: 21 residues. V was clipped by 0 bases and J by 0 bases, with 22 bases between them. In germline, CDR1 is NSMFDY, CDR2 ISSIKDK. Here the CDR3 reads CAASAGIGWGLSSWDTRQMFF. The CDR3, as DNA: TGTGCAGCAAGCGCGGGAATTGGATGGGGATTAAGCTCCTGGGACACCCGACAGATGTTTTTC.

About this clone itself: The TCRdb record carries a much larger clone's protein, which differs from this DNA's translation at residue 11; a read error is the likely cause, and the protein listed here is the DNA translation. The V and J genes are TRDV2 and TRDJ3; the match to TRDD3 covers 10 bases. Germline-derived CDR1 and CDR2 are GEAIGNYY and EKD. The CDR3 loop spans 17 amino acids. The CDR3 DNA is TGTGCCTGTGACACCGTACTGGGGGATTGGGTCACCCGACAGATGTTTTTC. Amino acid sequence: CACDTVLGDWVTRQMFF.

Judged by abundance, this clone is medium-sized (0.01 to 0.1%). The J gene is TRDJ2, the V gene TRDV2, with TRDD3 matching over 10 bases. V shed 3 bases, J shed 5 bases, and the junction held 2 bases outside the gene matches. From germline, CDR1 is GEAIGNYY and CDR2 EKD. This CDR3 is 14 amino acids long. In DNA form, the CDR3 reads TGTGCCTGTGACGTACTGGGGGATACAGCACAACTCTTCTTT. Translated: CACDVLGDTAQLFF.

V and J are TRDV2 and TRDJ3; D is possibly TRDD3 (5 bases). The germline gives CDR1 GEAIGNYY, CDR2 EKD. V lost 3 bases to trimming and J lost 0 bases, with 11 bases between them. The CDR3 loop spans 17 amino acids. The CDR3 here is CACDYGGNSWDTRQMFF. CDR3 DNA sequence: TGTGCCTGTGACTACGGGGGCAACTCCTGGGACACCCGACAGATGTTTTTC.

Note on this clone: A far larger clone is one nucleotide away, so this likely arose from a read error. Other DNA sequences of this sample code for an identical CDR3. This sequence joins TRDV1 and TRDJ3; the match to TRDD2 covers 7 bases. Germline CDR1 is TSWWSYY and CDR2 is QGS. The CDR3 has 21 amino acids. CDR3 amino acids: CALGEWSAGSYAPWDTRQMFF. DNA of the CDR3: TGCGCTCTTGGGGAGTGGTCAGCAGGTTCCTACGCCCCCTGGGACACCCGACAGATGTTTTTC.

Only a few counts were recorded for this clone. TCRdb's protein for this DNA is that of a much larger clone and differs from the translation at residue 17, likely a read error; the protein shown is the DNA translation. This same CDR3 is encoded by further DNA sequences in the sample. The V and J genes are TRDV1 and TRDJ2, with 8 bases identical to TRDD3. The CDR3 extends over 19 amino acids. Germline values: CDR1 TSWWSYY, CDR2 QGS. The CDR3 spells CALGTLRGIGPPLTAQHFF. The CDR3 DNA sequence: TGTGCTCTTGGGACGCTACGGGGGATAGGACCTCCTTTGACAGCACAACACTTCTTT.